The 19 T cell receptor beta chains below were found in one sample sequenced in a study of cytomegalovirus exposure and HLA in healthy donors. The PCR contained 60 Vbeta and 13 Jbeta primers. The assay was immunoSEQ multiplex PCR, and TCRdb's table has in-frame clones only and misses some. The table has more than 90,000 clones, 60% to 85% seen once. Input material: PBMCs. These receptors all come from a man aged 50 to 60 in good health and CMV-seronegative.

The chain's CDR3 is CASRGASRYEQYF. The CDR3 DNA follows: TGTGCCAGTAGAGGGGCATCTCGCTACGAGCAGTACTTC. The chain recombines TRBV19 with TRBJ2-7, with D tentatively TRBD1 (5 bases). The CDR3 length is 13 residues. The V gene lost 6 bases and the J gene lost 3 bases, with 12 bases spanning the gap. CDR1 LNHDA and CDR2 SQIVND come from the germline V gene (reference sequence).

The chain has TRBV7-6 and TRBJ2-3; tentatively, D is TRBD2 (7 bases). The germline V gene has CDR1 SGHVS and CDR2 FNYEAQ. The germline V and J ends were trimmed by 6 bases and 8 bases, with 18 bases remaining between them. CDR3 size: 14 residues. The CDR3 region is CASSLGGRAGTQYF. The CDR3, as DNA: TGTGCCAGCAGTTTGGGGGGGCGAGCCGGTACGCAGTATTTT.

This clone was observed once. The V and J genes are TRBV5-6 and TRBJ2-7; TRBD1 matches 7 bases. The CDR3 has 15 amino acids. Germline loops: CDR1 SGHDT, CDR2 YYEEEE. V gave up 2 bases and J gave up 4 bases; unmatched junction bases: 9. In DNA, the CDR3 is TGTGCCAGCAGCTTTAGGGGGCGCGAATTTTACGAGCAGTACTTC. Its translation: CASSFRGREFYEQYF. Based on the CDR3 plus reference TRBV5-6 and TRBJ2-7, the full variable domain is DAGVTQSPTHLIKTRGQQVTLRCSPKSGHDTVSWYQQALGQGPQFIFQYYEEEERQRGNFPDRFSGHQFPNYSSELNVNALLLGDSALYLCASSFRGREFYEQYFGPGTRLTVT.

The chain uses TRBV6-5 and TRBJ1-5; TRBD1 matches 7 bases. Per germline, CDR1 MNHEY and CDR2 SVGAGI. CDR3 size: 14 residues. V shed 5 bases, J shed 4 bases, and the junction held 5 bases outside the gene matches. The CDR3 here is CASSEMGQNQPQHF. CDR3 DNA sequence: TGTGCCAGCAGTGAAATGGGACAGAATCAGCCCCAGCATTTT.

The rearrangement uses TRBV10-3 and TRBJ1-1; 7 bases map to TRBD1. The CDR3 contains 14 residues. Germline CDR1 is ENHRY and CDR2 is SYGVKD. With 6 bases clipped from V and 3 bases from J, the junction kept 7 bases outside the gene matches. CDR3 amino acids: CAISRQGMDTEAFF. CDR3 DNA sequence: TGTGCCATCAGCCGACAGGGTATGGACACTGAAGCTTTCTTT.

CDR3 amino acids: CASSLNGAYEQYF. In DNA form, the CDR3 reads TGTGCCAGCAGTTTAAACGGAGCCTACGAGCAGTACTTC. The V gene is TRBV28, the J gene TRBJ2-7; D is undetermined. CDR1 and CDR2 from the germline V gene are MDHEN and SYDVKM. This CDR3 has 13 amino acids. The germline V and J ends were trimmed by 2 bases and 2 bases, with 7 bases remaining between them.

The chain carries TRBV7-8 and TRBJ1-1; D not certain. V was shortened by 4 bases and J by 0 bases, with 15 bases between the two germline ends. There are 16 residues in the CDR3. Germline V gives CDR1 SGHVS, CDR2 FQNEAQ. The CDR3 is CASSSSDRRLNTEAFF. For the CDR3, the DNA is TGTGCCAGCAGCTCCTCTGACCGGAGACTGAACACTGAAGCTTTCTTT.

This rearrangement joins TRBV18 to TRBJ2-7; the match to TRBD2 covers 10 bases. CDR1 is KGHSH and CDR2 is LQKENI in the germline V gene. This CDR3 comprises 15 residues. Trimming at V came to 6 bases and at J to 2 bases, leaving 7 bases not matched to a gene. CDR3 residues: CASSLSGGGTYEQYF. Written as DNA, the CDR3 is TGTGCCAGCTCTCTAAGCGGGGGGGGAACCTACGAGCAGTACTTC.

This chain uses TRBV4-2 with TRBJ2-5; 14 nucleotides align to TRBD2. The CDR3 spans 16 residues. Per the germline V gene, CDR1 is LGHNA and CDR2 is YNFKEQ. V shed 3 bases and J 5 bases; nucleotides not matched to a gene: 5. CDR3 nucleotide sequence: TGTGCCAGCAGCCAGGGACTAGCGGGGGCCCATGAGACCCAGTACTTC. It is translated as CASSQGLAGAHETQYF.

The rearrangement links TRBV10-1 to TRBJ2-2; the match to TRBD1 covers 9 bases. The CDR3 runs 15 residues. Per germline, CDR1 WNHNN and CDR2 SYGVQD (reference sequence). The trim removed 9 bases at V and 5 bases at J, leaving 10 bases unmatched. CDR3 sequence (DNA): TGCGCCAGGGAAATGGGACAGGGTCGTACCGGGGAGCTGTTTTTT. Translation: CAREMGQGRTGELFF.

This clone has just one count. The gene calls are TRBV5-1 and TRBJ1-1; no definite D call. The CDR3 consists of 12 residues. Germline V CDR1 and CDR2: SGHRS, YFSETQ. Trimming left V 5 bases short and J 1 base short, with 6 bases between. The CDR3 protein is CASSNGNTEAFF. For the CDR3, the DNA is TGCGCCAGCAGTAACGGGAACACTGAAGCTTTCTTT.

V and J are TRBV27 and TRBJ2-1; the D gene is possibly TRBD2 (6 bases). This CDR3 contains 15 residues. V lost 5 bases, J lost 2 bases, and 13 bases lay in between. Germline V gene data show CDR1 as MNHEY and CDR2 as SMNVEV (reference sequence). CDR3 bases: TGTGCCAGCAGTCGCCAAACGGGAGCCTACAATGAGCAGTTCTTC. Translating gives CASSRQTGAYNEQFF.

The chain joins TRBV6-5 to TRBJ1-5; 7 bases are a match to TRBD1. The germline gives CDR1 MNHEY, CDR2 SVGAGI. The CDR3 extends over 15 amino acids. After removal of 6 bases from V and 2 bases from J, the junction contained 7 bases not matched to a gene. CDR3 region: CASRKTGLGNQPQHF. CDR3 sequence (DNA): TGTGCCAGCAGGAAGACAGGGTTGGGCAATCAGCCCCAGCATTTT.

The chain has TRBV19 and TRBJ2-1, with 9 bases matching TRBD1. In germline, CDR1 is LNHDA, CDR2 SQIVND (reference sequence). The CDR3 has 18 residues. Trimming took 5 bases from V and 1 from J; bases not matched to a gene: 12. The CDR3 here is CASSPRGQGGRSYNEQFF. DNA for the CDR3: TGTGCCAGTAGTCCGAGGGGACAGGGAGGGAGGTCCTACAATGAGCAGTTCTTC. Supplemented by reference TRBV19 and TRBJ2-1, the full variable domain reads DGGITQSPKYLFRKEGQNVTLSCEQNLNHDAMYWYRQDPGQGLRLIYYSQIVNDFQKGDIAEGYSVSREKKESFPLTVTSAQKNPTAFYLCASSPRGQGGRSYNEQFFGPGTRLTVL.

CDR3: CASGGRVTDTQYF. Here the CDR3 DNA reads TGTGCCAGCGGCGGGAGGGTGACAGATACGCAGTATTTT. J is TRBJ2-3 and V is TRBV28, with 9 bases matching TRBD2. In germline, CDR1 is MDHEN, CDR2 SYDVKM. V was pared by 8 bases and J by 3 bases, with 3 bases of the junction left unmatched. This CDR3 region has 13 residues.

The rearrangement links TRBV19 to TRBJ1-5; no clear D. This CDR3 is built from 15 residues. V was pared by 4 bases and J by 9 bases, with 19 bases between. Per germline, CDR1 LNHDA and CDR2 SQIVND (reference sequence). The CDR3 sequence: CASSNQAGANRPQHF. CDR3 in DNA: TGTGCCAGTAGTAATCAGGCAGGCGCTAACCGGCCCCAGCATTTT.

The chain employs TRBV19 and TRBJ2-2, with TRBD1 matching over 8 bases. V was pared by 3 bases and J by 6 bases, with 3 bases of the junction left unmatched. The CDR3 has 14 residues. The germline gives CDR1 LNHDA, CDR2 SQIVND (reference sequence). CDR3 nucleotides: TGTGCCAGTAGTATGGACAGGGCCTCCGGGGAGCTGTTTTTT. Its translation: CASSMDRASGELFF.

The rearrangement joins TRBV29-1 to TRBJ2-5; no clear D. This CDR3 comprises 13 residues. The germline V gene encodes CDR1 SQVTM and CDR2 ANQGSEA. V dropped 3 bases and J dropped 2 bases, with 10 bases sitting between them. The CDR3 DNA reads TGCAGCGTTGATGTCCAACAACAAGAGACCCAGTACTTC. Protein sequence: CSVDVQQQETQYF. Using reference TRBV29-1 and TRBJ2-5 for the parts outside the CDR3, the full variable domain is SAVISQKPSRDICQRGTSLTIQCQVDSQVTMMFWYRQQPGQSLTLIATANQGSEATYESGFVIDKFPISRPNLTFSTLTVSNMSPEDSSIYLCSVDVQQQETQYFGPGTRLLVL.

The chain recombines TRBV30 with TRBJ2-5, with a tentative D call TRBD2 (7 bases). This CDR3 comprises 13 residues. V dropped 5 bases and J dropped 6 bases, with 16 bases sitting between them. Germline-derived CDR1 and CDR2 are GTSNPN and SVGIG (reference sequence). CDR3 sequence (DNA): TGTGCCTGGGTCGGACTAGGGGGAAAGACCCAGTACTTC. It codes for CAWVGLGGKTQYF.